The T cell receptor beta chain under discussion was sequenced for a study of OX40 agonist ivuxolimab in advanced cancers. The data were produced by immunoSEQ multiplex PCR, yet TCRdb's version contains in-frame clones alone and is incomplete. This table holds around 67,000 clones, around 84% found once. Looked up from germline, CDR1 is SGHDT and CDR2 is YYEEEE. The V segment lost 2 bases and the J segment 1 base; nucleotides outside the gene matches: 2. CDR3 length: 16 amino acids. The chain is built from TRBV5-6 and TRBJ2-2; 10 nucleotides agree with TRBD2. The starting material was CD4+ or CD8+ T cells sorted from blood, obtained in a trial of the OX40 agonist ivuxolimab. The receptor was isolated from an adult with an advanced solid tumor such as melanoma, head and neck, liver or kidney cancer. DNA of the CDR3: TGTGCCAGCAGCTTTTCTAGCGGGGGGAACACCGGGGAGCTGTTTTTT. Translated, it gives CASSFSSGGNTGELFF.